The 6 T cell receptor beta chains presented below share a single source sample, sequenced in a study of memory CD4+ T cells and cytomegalovirus serostatus (dated by TCRdb to between 2018 and 2021). The library came from the immunoSEQ multiplex PCR assay. Sourced from immuneACCESS, this table was stored by TCRdb with only in-frame sequences that have V and J called. A share of the clones is absent; for the studies checked, an unresolved V gene accounts for under half, and the remainder has no known explanation. Recorded for this sample are tens of thousands of clones; 70% to 80% of them occurred a single time. The top ten constitute about 0.79% of the sample. Single viable CD3+CD4+CD8-CD45RO+ cells were sorted as memory CD4+ T cells on a FACSAria II. Material: memory CD4+ T cells from blood. These receptors all stem from an adult in good health and CMV-seronegative.

This clone occurred a few times. The identical CDR3 is also encoded by other nucleotide sequences in the sample. The rearrangement uses TRBV19 and TRBJ2-7; TRBD1 aligns across 11 bases. The germline V gene has CDR1 LNHDA and CDR2 SQIVND (reference sequence). V was clipped by 3 bases and J by 5 bases; unmatched bases: 6. The CDR3 consists of 15 residues. The CDR3, as DNA: TGTGCCAGTAGTATTACCGGGACAGGGGGAAACGAGCAGTACTTC. This encodes CASSITGTGGNEQYF.

This chain connects TRBV5-6 to TRBJ1-1; the D is unclear. From germline, CDR1 is SGHDT and CDR2 YYEEEE. Trimming pared 0 bases from V and 0 bases from J, leaving 12 bases between. This CDR3 contains 16 residues. The DNA for the CDR3 is TGTGCCAGCAGCTTGGGTCTCACAGACTTGAACACTGAAGCTTTCTTT. Protein: CASSLGLTDLNTEAFF.

The chain couples TRBV6-1 to TRBJ1-5; D might be TRBD1 (6 bases). With 7 bases removed from V and 5 bases from J, the gap between germline ends came to 12 bases. The CDR3 extends over 13 amino acids. Germline CDR1 MNHNS, CDR2 SASEGT. CDR3: CASISQGDQPQHF. CDR3 DNA sequence: TGTGCCAGCATCTCACAGGGAGATCAGCCCCAGCATTTT.

The gene calls are TRBV5-1 and TRBJ2-7, with 11 bases that match TRBD2. After removal of 1 base from V and 5 bases from J, the junction contained 17 bases not matched to a gene. Germline V gene data show CDR1 as SGHRS and CDR2 as YFSETQ. The CDR3 runs to 19 residues. Here the CDR3 reads CASSLSLAGGSASRNEQYF. The CDR3 DNA follows: TGCGCCAGCAGCTTGTCCCTAGCGGGGGGATCCGCGAGTCGTAACGAGCAGTACTTC.

By share, this clone ranks as medium-sized. This sequence joins TRBV7-3 and TRBJ1-6; D gene ambiguous. The CDR3 spans 13 residues. The germline gives CDR1 SGHTA, CDR2 FQGTGA. Trimming took off 2 bases at V and 10 bases at J, with 9 bases between the two ends. The CDR3 DNA is TGTGCCAGCAGCTTAGAATTCGGATCACCCCTCCACTTT. Amino acids: CASSLEFGSPLHF.

The chain uses TRBV7-9 and TRBJ2-3, with a tentative D call TRBD2 (6 bases). The V and J ends lost 1 base and 5 bases respectively, with 13 bases between them. CDR1 is SEHNR, CDR2 FQNEAQ, per germline (reference sequence). This CDR3 has 15 amino acids. The CDR3 region has the DNA TGTGCCAGCAGCTTAGGGTCGGGAGAGGGAGATACGCAGTATTTT. It translates to CASSLGSGEGDTQYF.